A selection of T cell receptor beta chains follows, all from one sample in a study of metastatic and nonmetastatic thyroid tumors. From the PCR reads, TCRdb re-called clones with MiXCR. The data show tens of thousands of clones, around 20% seen once. The sample taken for sequencing was blood. These receptors were taken from a female donor with papillary thyroid cancer or a benign thyroid nodule (not recorded which). Some clones in this sample may be carry-over from other donors' samples. The CDR3 runs from the conserved cysteine through the conserved F or W. The order of the fields is V gene, CDR3 protein.

TRBV20-1,CSASLLETSGSEHFF
TRBV20-1,CSAWSGRSGFGEQFF
TRBV5-1,CASSFSGVGETQYF
TRBV20-1,CSANPPGGHPDHGYTF
TRBV10-3,CAIRWGQGAKEQFF
TRBV20-1,CSAPKSGLQETQYF
TRBV11-2,CASSGTRVSGAFF
TRBV28,CASSLDTASQHF
TRBV11-3,CASSLGTHSGSLEQYF
TRBV28,CASSLWKRGQPVTTDTQYF
TRBV29-1,CSVERLAGVNNEQFF
TRBV11-3,CASSQLQSSTGELFF
TRBV19,CASSIMTEKYGYTF
TRBV4-3,CASSQEYAREAREQYF
TRBV10-3,CAISGQGGYGYTF
TRBV20-1,CSASPGDEQYF
TRBV6-1,CASTLSSGGGSRQYF
TRBV7-2,CASSSTGTTIYF
TRBV7-9,CASSFTGGAPFGYTF
TRBV6-2/TRBV6-3,CASSIAGGDEQYF
TRBV20-1,CSARDFRGFNTGELFF
TRBV12-3/TRBV12-4,CASSLQGAIGEKLFF
TRBV6-2/TRBV6-3,CASSYWGSGGTDTQYF
TRBV20-1,CSARAYRGIYNEQFF
TRBV6-2/TRBV6-3,CASSYSAGEGNEQFF
TRBV6-6,CASSYSRTSGSSTDTQYF
TRBV3-1,CASSQLTGQMVAKNIQYF
TRBV10-3,CSTGGGDEQYF
TRBV11-2,CASSLAGDSQAAFF
TRBV27,CASSLRTSGRGDTQYF
TRBV19,CASSINRAGKINTGELFF
TRBV20-1,CSARSRSSYNSPLHF
TRBV25-1,CASSPWPGASGEQYF
TRBV11-2,CASSPRRGSYNEQFF
TRBV12-3/TRBV12-4,CASSAGWEREKADTQYF
TRBV28,CASSFSRARAGELFF
TRBV11-2,CASSLSGTSTSDTQYF
TRBV12-3/TRBV12-4,CASSKAGGARQPQHF
TRBV10-2,CASSESIGVEQFF
TRBV28,CASSLGAGEAYNEQFF
TRBV28,CASSFGQGKLDEQFF
TRBV12-3/TRBV12-4,CASSLAGGPETQYF
TRBV6-1,CASSDAPRVTYYEQYF
TRBV6-1,CASRQGEDGYGYTF
TRBV6-2/TRBV6-3,CASSYSGTGGSRGYTF
TRBV27,CASSSLAGANNEQFF
TRBV4-1,CASSPIISGSGLWRDGYTF
TRBV7-2,CASSLSGRSNQPQHF
TRBV6-2/TRBV6-3,CASSCGVGKETQYF
TRBV26,CLLLAGGPNEQYF
TRBV27,CATRLGTPQDYEQYF
TRBV20-1,CSATTGAKTQYF
TRBV6-1,CASSSTGSGETRYF
TRBV19,CASDTGSEHYF
TRBV27,CASSLSENEQHQHF
TRBV5-1,CASSLDLTSNYNEQFF
TRBV20-1,CSARDPAGEYEQYF